This TCR beta chain was sequenced for a study of graft-versus-host responses after intestinal transplantation. The study's findings and limits: Allografts of one patient group, those with graft-donor T cell macrochimerism, had high graft-versus-host to host-versus-graft clonal ratios. GvH clones were found in recipient marrow; some appeared first in ileum or blood.

Data came from immunoSEQ multiplex PCR; TCRdb stores just in-frame clones and leaves some out. The sample lists about 130,000 clones, 92% occurring once. The germline gives CDR1 MNHEY, CDR2 SMNVEV (reference sequence). The CDR3 is 14 residues long. V shed 8 bases and J shed 11 bases, with 23 bases lying between them. This clone occurred once. No antigen is known for it. Sequences were derived from unstimulated CD4+ T cells sorted from spleen or lymph node cells, sampled before intestinal transplant. The source of this sequence is a human donor who received an intestinal transplant. The gene calls are TRBV27 and TRBJ2-3; D unclear. The CDR3 nucleotides are TGTGCCAGCGAAGCGAACTTCTCCCCTATTGGGCAGTATTTT. Amino acid sequence: CASEANFSPIGQYF.